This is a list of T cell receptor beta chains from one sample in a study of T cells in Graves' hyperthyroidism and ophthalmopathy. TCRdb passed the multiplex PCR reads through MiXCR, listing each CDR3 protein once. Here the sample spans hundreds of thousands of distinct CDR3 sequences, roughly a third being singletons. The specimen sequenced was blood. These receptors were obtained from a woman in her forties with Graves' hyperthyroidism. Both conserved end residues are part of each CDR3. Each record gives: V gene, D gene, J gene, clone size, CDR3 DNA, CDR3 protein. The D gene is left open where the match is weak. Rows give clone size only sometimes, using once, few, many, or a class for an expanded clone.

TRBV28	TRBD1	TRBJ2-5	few	TGTGCCAGCAGCTCGACAGGGTTAGTCCAAGAGACCCAGTACTTC	CASSSTGLVQETQYF
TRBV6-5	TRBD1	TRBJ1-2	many	TGTGCCAGCACTTACGGGACAGGGAACCGTGGCTACACCTTC	CASTYGTGNRGYTF
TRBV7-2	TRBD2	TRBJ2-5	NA	TGTGCCAGCAGCAGGGCGACTAGCGGGGTGTACCAAGAGACCCAGTACTTC	CASSRATSGVYQETQYF
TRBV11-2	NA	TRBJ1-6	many	TGTGCCAGCAGCCCAACAGGGAACCATAATTCACCCCTCCACTTT	CASSPTGNHNSPLHF
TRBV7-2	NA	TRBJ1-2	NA	TGCGCCAGCAGCCCGTCCAGGGTATGGGATGGCTACACCTTC	CASSPSRVWDGYTF
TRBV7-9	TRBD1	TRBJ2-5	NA	TGTGCCACCGGGACAGGCGCCAATAGCAATCAGCCCCAGTACTTC	CATGTGANSNQPQYF
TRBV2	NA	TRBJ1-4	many	TGTGCCAGTTCGAGACAGACAACTAATGAAAAACTGTTTTTT	CASSRQTTNEKLFF
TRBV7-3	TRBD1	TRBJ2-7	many	TGTGCCAGCAGCCCAGGGGGGACAGGGTACGAGCAGTACTTC	CASSPGGTGYEQYF
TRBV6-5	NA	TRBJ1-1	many	TGTGCCAGCAGTTACCGCCGGGAAGGGCCGAACACTGAAGCTTTCTTT	CASSYRREGPNTEAFF
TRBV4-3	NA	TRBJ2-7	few	TGCGCCAGCAGCCAAGATCTTGTCCAGCTTTCGGGGTACGAGCAGTACTTC	CASSQDLVQLSGYEQYF
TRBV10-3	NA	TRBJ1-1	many	TGTGCCTCCCGGTCGGTCGGGGTCGAGGGCGGTGAAGCTTTCTTT	CASRSVGVEGGEAFF
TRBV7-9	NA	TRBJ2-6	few	TGTGCCAGCAGCTTGGGCGCGGCCAGGGCGGGTGGGGCCAACGTCCTGACTTTC	CASSLGAARAGGANVLTF
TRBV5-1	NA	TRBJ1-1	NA	TGCGCCAGCAGCCAAGATGGTGTAGAAGCTTTCTTT	CASSQDGVEAFF
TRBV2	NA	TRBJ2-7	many	TGTGCCAGCAGTGAAGCGGGCAGGGGCGAGCAGTACTTC	CASSEAGRGEQYF
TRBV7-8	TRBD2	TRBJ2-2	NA	TGTGCCAGCAGCCGATGGGCGGGAGGGCCGGACACCGGGGAGCTGTTTTTT	CASSRWAGGPDTGELFF
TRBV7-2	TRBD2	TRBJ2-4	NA	TGTGCCAGCAGCCAGGGACTAGCAAACATTCAGTACTTC	CASSQGLANIQYF
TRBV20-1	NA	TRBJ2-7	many	TGCAGTGCTAGAGATAATTGGGTTCCCAACGAGCAGTACTTC	CSARDNWVPNEQYF
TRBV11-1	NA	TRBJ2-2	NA	TGTGCCAGCAGCCAAGGATGGGTTCCCGGGGAGCTGTTTTTT	CASSQGWVPGELFF
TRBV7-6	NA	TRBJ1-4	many	TGTGCCAGCAGCCAAACCCCGGCACAGGGTGGTGGGGAAAAACTGTTTTTT	CASSQTPAQGGGEKLFF
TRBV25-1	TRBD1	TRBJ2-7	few	TGTGCCAGCAGTGTTTCCGGGACAGTCCAGACCTACGAGCAGTACTTC	CASSVSGTVQTYEQYF
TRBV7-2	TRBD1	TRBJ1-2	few	TGTGCCAGCAGTTATCGAGGACAGGGCTATGGCTACACCTTC	CASSYRGQGYGYTF
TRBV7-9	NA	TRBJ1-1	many	TGTGCCAGCAGCTTAGTCGCAGGGAACACTGAAGCTTTCTTT	CASSLVAGNTEAFF
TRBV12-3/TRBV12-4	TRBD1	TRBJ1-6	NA	TGTGCCAGCAGGCCGACAGGGATTACTTCACCCCTCCACTTT	CASRPTGITSPLHF
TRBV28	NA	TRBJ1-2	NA	TGTGCCAGCAGTTTGGCCGGCCTTAACTATGGCTACACCTTC	CASSLAGLNYGYTF
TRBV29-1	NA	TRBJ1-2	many	TGCAGCGTTGAACACAGGGACTCCGATGGCTACACCTTC	CSVEHRDSDGYTF
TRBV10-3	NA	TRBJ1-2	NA	TGTGCCAGCAGTGACTCGGACGGCCCCCATGGCTACACCTTC	CASSDSDGPHGYTF
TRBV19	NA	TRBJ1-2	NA	TGTGCCAGTAGTTCGGGACCTTACGGTCCCTATGGCTACACCTTC	CASSSGPYGPYGYTF
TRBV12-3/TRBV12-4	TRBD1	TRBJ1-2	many	TGTGCCAGCAGCTCCGGGACAGGAAACTATGGCTACACCTTC	CASSSGTGNYGYTF
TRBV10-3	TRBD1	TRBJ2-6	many	TGTGCCATCAGTGTTTGGGACAGGGGGGCCTCTGGGGCCAACGTCCTGACTTTC	CAISVWDRGASGANVLTF
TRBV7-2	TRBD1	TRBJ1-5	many	TGTGCCAGCAGCGGACAGGGGGTCGGGCAGCCCCAGCATTTT	CASSGQGVGQPQHF
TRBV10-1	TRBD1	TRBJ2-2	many	TGCGCCAGCAGCGCCCCGGGACAGGGGGTCACCGGGGAGCTGTTTTTT	CASSAPGQGVTGELFF
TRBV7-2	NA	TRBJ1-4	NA	TGTGCCAGCAGCCAAAGAGCGGGGGAAAAACTGTTTTTT	CASSQRAGEKLFF
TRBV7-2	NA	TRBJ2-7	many	TGTGCCAGCAGCTTAAGGAGGAGTGAGGGAGGTCTCGAGCAGTACTTC	CASSLRRSEGGLEQYF
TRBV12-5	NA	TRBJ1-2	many	TGTGCTAGTGGTTTGGTACGAGGGGATGGCTACACCTTC	CASGLVRGDGYTF
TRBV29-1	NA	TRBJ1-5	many	TGCAGTGCCCAGAGTAGCAATCAGCCCCAGCATTTT	CSAQSSNQPQHF
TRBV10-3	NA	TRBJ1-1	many	TGTGCCATCAGTGAACAGGTTTCTTTGTACACTGAAGCTTTCTTT	CAISEQVSLYTEAFF
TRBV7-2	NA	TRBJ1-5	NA	TGTGCCAGCAGCCAATACCGGTATAGCAATCAGCCCCAGCATTTT	CASSQYRYSNQPQHF
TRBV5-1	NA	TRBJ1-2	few	TGCGCCAGCTCGGAAGAAACTAACTATGGCTACACCTTC	CASSEETNYGYTF
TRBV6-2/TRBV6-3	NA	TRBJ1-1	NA	TGTGCCAGCAGTTTCGGACGGGCGGCTGAAGCTTTCTTT	CASSFGRAAEAFF
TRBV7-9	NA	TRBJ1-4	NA	TGTGCCAGCAGCCTCGGCTACACCGATGAAAAACTGTTTTTT	CASSLGYTDEKLFF
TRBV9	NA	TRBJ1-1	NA	TGTGCCAGCAGCGTAGACGGGGAGGGGGCTTTCTTT	CASSVDGEGAFF
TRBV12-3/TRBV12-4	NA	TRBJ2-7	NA	TGTGCCAGCAGCCCCGCCGGGATGACCTACGAGCAGTACTTC	CASSPAGMTYEQYF
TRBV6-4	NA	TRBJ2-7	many	TGTGCCAGCAGTGACAGGACTGGCGAGCAGTACTTC	CASSDRTGEQYF
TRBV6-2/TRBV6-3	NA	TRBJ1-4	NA	TGTGCCAGCAGTTATCAGGGAGACGAAAAACTGTTTTTT	CASSYQGDEKLFF
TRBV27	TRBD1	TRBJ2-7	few	TGTGCCAGCAGTCAACGGACAGGGGTATACGAGCAGTACTTC	CASSQRTGVYEQYF
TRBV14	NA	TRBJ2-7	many	TGTGCCAGCAGCCAAGAGGGGTTTGGGCGGTACTTC	CASSQEGFGRYF
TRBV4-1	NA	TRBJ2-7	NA	TGCGCCAGCAGCCAAGGGTTACCTGGCTACGAGCAGTACTTC	CASSQGLPGYEQYF
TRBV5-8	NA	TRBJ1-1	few	TGTGCCAGTTCCACCACGGGCACTGAAGCTTTCTTT	CASSTTGTEAFF
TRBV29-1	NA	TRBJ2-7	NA	TGCAGCGTTGGGAAAAATCTTGGGACCTACGAGCAGTACTTC	CSVGKNLGTYEQYF
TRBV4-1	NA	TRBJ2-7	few	TGCGCCAGCAGTGTTCCTAGCTCAAGCTACGAGCAGTACTTC	CASSVPSSSYEQYF